The 17 T cell receptor beta chains given below trace back to one sample, sequenced in a study of CD8 T cells in ankylosing spondylitis (dated by TCRdb to about 2017). Overall results and qualifications from the work: Blood from ankylosing spondylitis patients appeared to be characterized by a TCR beta motif composed of under 10 highly homologous amino acid variants.

The library was produced with 5' RACE. TCRdb shows the sequencer as Illumina HiSeq 2500. The public reads were reanalyzed by TCRdb: fastp trimming at Q25, MiXCR alignment, in-frame beta chains only. Rows are unified per CDR3 protein, each entry keeping the most common DNA and genes. The sample table shows about 340,000 distinct CDR3 sequences, and around 8% are seen once. Roughly 14% of the sample lies in the top ten. Their specific antigens are unknown. The material sequenced was blood, either unsorted or a sorted T cell fraction (not recorded which). All receptors derive from a male donor with ankylosing spondylitis.

The CDR3 is CASSRQSGTETQYF. The CDR3, as DNA: TGTGCCAGCTCACGGCAAAGCGGGACAGAGACCCAGTACTTC. The chain is built from TRBV18 and TRBJ2-5; TRBD2 aligns across 7 bases. The germline gives CDR1 KGHSH, CDR2 LQKENI. This CDR3 is 14 amino acids long. V shed 4 bases, J shed 4 bases, and the junction held 6 bases outside the gene matches.

This clonotype was detected a few times. V usage is TRBV4-1 and J usage is TRBJ1-1; D remains ambiguous. Germline loops: CDR1 MGHRA, CDR2 YSYEKL. Trimming took off 4 bases at V and 2 bases at J, with 20 bases between the two ends. The CDR3 totals 17 residues. CDR3 bases: TGCGCCAGCAGCCCCCCCCGGGGTCCGGTAGGAAACACTGAAGCTTTCTTT. The encoded protein is CASSPPRGPVGNTEAFF.

This sequence joins TRBV5-1 and TRBJ2-7; D unclear. Germline V gene data show CDR1 as SGHRS and CDR2 as YFSETQ. This CDR3 contains 14 residues. V was cut by 2 bases and J by 3 bases, with 12 bases left in between. CDR3: CASSLSSPIYEQYF. The CDR3 region has the DNA TGCGCCAGCAGCTTATCAAGCCCGATCTACGAGCAGTACTTC.

This clonotype turned up a few times. The J gene is TRBJ2-3, the V gene TRBV7-3, with D tentatively TRBD2 (6 bases). Trimming stripped 5 bases from V and 2 bases from J, with 8 bases between. Germline CDR1 reads SGHTA; CDR2 reads FQGTGA. The CDR3 consists of 13 residues. This chain's CDR3 is CASSGGNTDTQYF. The CDR3 bases are TGTGCCAGCAGCGGCGGGAACACAGATACGCAGTATTTT.

In DNA form, the CDR3 reads TGTGCCAGCAGTCCCTTCCAGGAAAGTTCCACAGATACGCAGTATTTT. It is translated as CASSPFQESSTDTQYF. The rearrangement links TRBV27 to TRBJ2-3; no definite D call. There are 16 residues in the CDR3. Trimming shortened V by 5 bases and J by 2 bases, and 17 bases separated the two germline ends. From germline, CDR1 is MNHEY and CDR2 SMNVEV (reference sequence).

This clonotype was counted ten times or more. The J gene is TRBJ1-1, the V gene TRBV11-2, with 11 bases that match TRBD1. The V and J ends lost 2 bases and 4 bases, in that order; junction bases with no gene match: 9. The CDR3 has 17 residues. Germline V gene lookup returns CDR1 SGHAT and CDR2 FQNNGV. The CDR3 coding sequence is TGTGCCAGCAGCTTACTCTACCCCGGGACAGGGGGCACTGAAGCTTTCTTT. Its translation: CASSLLYPGTGGTEAFF.

This chain links TRBV5-1 with TRBJ1-1, with a weak D call TRBD1 (5 bases). Trimming shortened V by 2 bases and J by 5 bases, and 13 bases separated the two germline ends. CDR3 length: 14 residues. CDR1 SGHRS and CDR2 YFSETQ come from the germline V gene. Here the CDR3 reads CASSFSVGRTEAFF. The CDR3 DNA reads as TGCGCCAGCAGCTTTTCCGTGGGGCGTACTGAAGCTTTCTTT.

The chain recombines TRBV20-1 with TRBJ1-5; a possible D gene is TRBD1 (6 bases). Between the trimmed V and J ends, which lost 6 bases and 0 bases, there was a span of 15 bases. CDR1 is DFQATT, CDR2 SNEGSKA, per germline (reference sequence). This CDR3 comprises 15 residues. Written as DNA, the CDR3 is TGCAGTGCGGACAGCGGACGGTATAGCAATCAGCCCCAGCATTTT. It is translated as CSADSGRYSNQPQHF.

The chain has TRBV2 and TRBJ2-3; D ambiguous. Trimming shortened V by 4 bases and J by 10 bases, and 9 bases separated the two germline ends. This CDR3 comprises 11 residues. The germline gives CDR1 SNHLY, CDR2 FYNNEI. CDR3 loop: CASSVRAAQYF. For the CDR3, the DNA is TGTGCCAGCAGTGTAAGGGCGGCGCAGTATTTT.

This sequence joins TRBV5-6 and TRBJ2-2; D is ambiguous. The CDR3 runs to 15 residues. The germline V gene has CDR1 SGHDT and CDR2 YYEEEE. With 0 bases removed from V and 7 bases from J, the gap between germline ends came to 13 bases. The CDR3 loop reads CASSLDSGADGELFF. In DNA form, the CDR3 reads TGTGCCAGCAGCTTGGACTCCGGAGCTGACGGGGAGCTGTTTTTT.

This clonotype was detected only a few times. This rearrangement joins TRBV2 to TRBJ2-7; possible D gene TRBD1, 5 bases. Germline CDR1 and CDR2: SNHLY and FYNNEI. The CDR3 is 15 amino acids. V lost 4 bases and J 3 bases, leaving 16 bases between the germline ends. The CDR3 DNA reads TGTGCCAGCAGTGCCCAGGCAGGGCCTAGCTACGAGCAGTACTTC. It codes for CASSAQAGPSYEQYF.

This clonotype has a count of ten or more. The V and J genes are TRBV6-6 and TRBJ1-5; D is ambiguous. V dropped 6 bases and J dropped 9 bases, with 15 bases sitting between them. CDR3 length: 13 amino acids. CDR1 is MNHNY and CDR2 is SVGAGI in the germline V gene (reference sequence). The CDR3 bases are TGTGCCAGCAGCCCCGGGATCGCATGGCCCCAGCATTTT. Translated: CASSPGIAWPQHF.

The chain employs TRBV7-9 and TRBJ2-7; 7 bases are a match to TRBD2. V dropped 4 bases and J dropped 6; count of bases not matched to a gene: 12. The CDR3 is 15 amino acids. Germline values: CDR1 SEHNR, CDR2 FQNEAQ (reference sequence). The CDR3 bases are TGTGCCAGCAGCTCGACTACGGGGGGAGCCAGCGAGCAGTACTTC. Its translation is CASSSTTGGASEQYF.

The chain is built from TRBV24-1 and TRBJ2-1, with 9 bases that match TRBD1. V lost 4 bases to trimming and J lost 3 bases; unmatched junction nucleotides: 9. Looked up from germline, CDR1 is KGHDR and CDR2 is SFDVKD. CDR3 length: 17 amino acids. The CDR3 DNA follows: TGTGCCACCAGTGACACTCCCGGGACAGGGTTCTACAATGAGCAGTTCTTC. Its translation: CATSDTPGTGFYNEQFF.

V is TRBV5-1 and J is TRBJ1-1; 10 bases are a match to TRBD1. The CDR3 consists of 16 residues. V lost 4 bases to trimming and J lost 3 bases; unmatched junction nucleotides: 9. Germline V gives CDR1 SGHRS, CDR2 YFSETQ. CDR3 protein: CASSMLLDRGDTEAFF. The CDR3 nucleotides are TGCGCCAGCAGCATGCTATTGGACAGGGGGGACACTGAAGCTTTCTTT.

Ten or more counts support this clonotype. The chain uses TRBV5-1 and TRBJ2-3; no clear D. The length of the CDR3 is 15 residues. The germline V gene encodes CDR1 SGHRS and CDR2 YFSETQ. The ends were cut back, 1 base at V and 1 base at J, with 10 bases in the middle. CDR3 region: CASSLLGKGTDTQYF. The CDR3 DNA reads as TGCGCCAGCAGCTTGTTGGGGAAGGGCACAGATACGCAGTATTTT.

In this sample, this clonotype turned up a few times. The chain has TRBV27 and TRBJ2-3; D is undetermined. Germline V CDR1 and CDR2: MNHEY, SMNVEV (reference sequence). The ends were cut back, 8 bases at V and 2 bases at J, with 17 bases in the middle. This CDR3 has 15 residues. The DNA for the CDR3 is TGTGCCAGCTGCCGGCGCGTGGGATACACAGATACGCAGTATTTT. Its protein product is CASCRRVGYTDTQYF.